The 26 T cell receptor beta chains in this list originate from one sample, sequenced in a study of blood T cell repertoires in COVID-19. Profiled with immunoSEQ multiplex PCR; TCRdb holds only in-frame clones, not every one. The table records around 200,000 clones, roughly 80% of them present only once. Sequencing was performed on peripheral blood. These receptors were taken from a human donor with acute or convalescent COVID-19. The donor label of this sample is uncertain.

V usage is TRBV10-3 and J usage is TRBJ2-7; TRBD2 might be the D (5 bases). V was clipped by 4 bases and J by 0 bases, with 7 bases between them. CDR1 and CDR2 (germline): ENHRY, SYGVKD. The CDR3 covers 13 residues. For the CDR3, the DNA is TGTGCCATCAGTGTTAGCGACTCCTACGAGCAGTACTTC. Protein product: CAISVSDSYEQYF.

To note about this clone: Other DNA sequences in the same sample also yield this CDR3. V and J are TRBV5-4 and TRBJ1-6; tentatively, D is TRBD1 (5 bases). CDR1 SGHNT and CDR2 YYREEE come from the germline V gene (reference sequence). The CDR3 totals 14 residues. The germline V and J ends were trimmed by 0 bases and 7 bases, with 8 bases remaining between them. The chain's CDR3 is CASSLAGGNSPLHF. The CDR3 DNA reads TGTGCCAGCAGCTTGGCGGGGGGGAATTCACCCCTCCACTTT.

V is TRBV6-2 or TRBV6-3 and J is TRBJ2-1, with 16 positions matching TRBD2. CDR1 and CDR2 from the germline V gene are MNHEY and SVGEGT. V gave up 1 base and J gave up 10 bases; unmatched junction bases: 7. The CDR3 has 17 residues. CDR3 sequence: CASSYFGTSGGAREQFF. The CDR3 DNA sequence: TGTGCCAGCAGTTACTTCGGGACTAGCGGGGGGGCCAGGGAGCAGTTCTTC.

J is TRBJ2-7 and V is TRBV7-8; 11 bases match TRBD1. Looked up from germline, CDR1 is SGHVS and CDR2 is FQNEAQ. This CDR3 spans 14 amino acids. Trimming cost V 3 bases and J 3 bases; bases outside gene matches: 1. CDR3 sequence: CASSLGQGGYEQYF. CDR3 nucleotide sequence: TGTGCCAGCAGCTTGGGACAGGGGGGCTACGAGCAGTACTTC. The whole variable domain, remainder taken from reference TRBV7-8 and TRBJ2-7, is GAGVSQSPRYKVAKRGQDVALRCDPISGHVSLFWYQQALGQGPEFLTYFQNEAQLDKSGLPSDRFFAERPEGSVSTLKIQRTQQEDSAVYLCASSLGQGGYEQYFGPGTRLTVT.

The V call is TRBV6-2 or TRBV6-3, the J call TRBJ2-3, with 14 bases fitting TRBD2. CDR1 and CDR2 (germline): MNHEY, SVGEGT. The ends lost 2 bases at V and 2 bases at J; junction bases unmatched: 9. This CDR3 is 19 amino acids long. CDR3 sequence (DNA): TGTGCCAGCAGTTACACCCTCGGACTAGCGGGAGGAACCACAGATACGCAGTATTTT. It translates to CASSYTLGLAGGTTDTQYF.

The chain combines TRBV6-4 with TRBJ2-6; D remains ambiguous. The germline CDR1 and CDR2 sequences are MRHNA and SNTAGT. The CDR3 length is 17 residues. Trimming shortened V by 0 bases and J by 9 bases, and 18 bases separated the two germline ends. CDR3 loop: CASSDSPASVTGNVLTF. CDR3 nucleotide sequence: TGTGCCAGCAGTGACTCGCCCGCCTCTGTAACGGGCAACGTCCTGACTTTC.

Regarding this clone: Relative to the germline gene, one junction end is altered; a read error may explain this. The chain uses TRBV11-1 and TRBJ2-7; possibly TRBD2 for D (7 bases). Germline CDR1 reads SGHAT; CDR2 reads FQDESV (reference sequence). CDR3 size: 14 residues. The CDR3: CASSPAGASHEQYF. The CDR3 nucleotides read TGTGCCAGCAGCCCCGCGGGGGCCTCCCACGAGCAGTACTTC.

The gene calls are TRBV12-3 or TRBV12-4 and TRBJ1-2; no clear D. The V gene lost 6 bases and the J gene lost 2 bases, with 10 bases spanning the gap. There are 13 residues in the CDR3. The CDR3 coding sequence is TGTGCCAGCAGCCCAGACATCAACTATGGCTACACCTTC. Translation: CASSPDINYGYTF.

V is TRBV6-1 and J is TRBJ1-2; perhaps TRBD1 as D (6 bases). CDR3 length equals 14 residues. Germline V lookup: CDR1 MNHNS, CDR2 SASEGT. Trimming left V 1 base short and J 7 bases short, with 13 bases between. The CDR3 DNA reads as TGTGCCAGCAGTGAAGACACAGGGTTGGGTGGCTACACCTTC. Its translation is CASSEDTGLGGYTF.

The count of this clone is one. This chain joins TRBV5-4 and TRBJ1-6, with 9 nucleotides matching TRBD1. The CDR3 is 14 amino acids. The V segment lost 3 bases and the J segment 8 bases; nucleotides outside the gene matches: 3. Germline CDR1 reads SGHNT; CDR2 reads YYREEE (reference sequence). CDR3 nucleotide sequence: TGTGCCAGCAGCTCGGGACAGGGTTATTCACCCCTCCACTTT. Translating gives CASSSGQGYSPLHF.

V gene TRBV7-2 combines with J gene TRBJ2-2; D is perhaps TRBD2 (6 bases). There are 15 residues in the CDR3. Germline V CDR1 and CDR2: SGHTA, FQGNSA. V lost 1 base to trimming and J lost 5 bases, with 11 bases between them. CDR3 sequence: CASSLGLASTGELFF. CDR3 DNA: TGTGCCAGCAGCTTAGGTCTAGCGAGTACCGGGGAGCTGTTTTTT.

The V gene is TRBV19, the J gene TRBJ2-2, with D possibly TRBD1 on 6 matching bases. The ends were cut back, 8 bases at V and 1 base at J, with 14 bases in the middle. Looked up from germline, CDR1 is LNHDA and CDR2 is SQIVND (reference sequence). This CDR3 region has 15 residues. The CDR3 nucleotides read TGTGCCAGTCGGGACACCACCCTGAACACCGGGGAGCTGTTTTTT. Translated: CASRDTTLNTGELFF.

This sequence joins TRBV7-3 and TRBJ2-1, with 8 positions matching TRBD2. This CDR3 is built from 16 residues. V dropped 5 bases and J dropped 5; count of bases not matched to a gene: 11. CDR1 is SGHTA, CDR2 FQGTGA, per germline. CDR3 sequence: CASSHPRGGRNNEQFF. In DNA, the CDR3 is TGTGCCAGCAGCCACCCCCGGGGGGGGAGAAACAATGAGCAGTTCTTC.

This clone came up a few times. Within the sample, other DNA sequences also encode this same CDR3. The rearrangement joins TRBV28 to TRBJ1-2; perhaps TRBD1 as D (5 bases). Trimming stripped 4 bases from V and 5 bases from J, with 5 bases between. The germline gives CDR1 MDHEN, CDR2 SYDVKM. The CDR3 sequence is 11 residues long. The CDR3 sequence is CASSSGYGYTF. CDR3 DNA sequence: TGTGCCAGCAGTTCAGGGTATGGCTACACCTTC.

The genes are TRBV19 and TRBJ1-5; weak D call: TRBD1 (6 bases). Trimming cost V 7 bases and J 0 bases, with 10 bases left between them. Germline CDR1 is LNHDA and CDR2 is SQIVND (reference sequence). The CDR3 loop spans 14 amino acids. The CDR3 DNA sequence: TGTGCCAGTAATCGGGGGGCTAGCAATCAGCCCCAGCATTTT. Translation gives CASNRGASNQPQHF.

The CDR3 is CASSYSEQGNEAFF. As DNA, the CDR3 is TGTGCCAGCAGTTACTCGGAACAGGGAAATGAAGCTTTCTTT. The rearrangement joins TRBV6-2 or TRBV6-3 to TRBJ1-1; a weak D match, TRBD1 (6 bases). The germline CDR1 and CDR2 sequences are MNHEY and SVGEGT. The CDR3 is made up of 14 amino acids. V lost 0 bases and J 7 bases, leaving 12 bases between the germline ends.

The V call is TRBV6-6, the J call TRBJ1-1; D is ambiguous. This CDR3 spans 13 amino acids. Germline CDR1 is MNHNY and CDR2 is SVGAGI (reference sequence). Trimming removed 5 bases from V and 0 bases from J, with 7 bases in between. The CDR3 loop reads CASSHGVNTEAFF. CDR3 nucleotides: TGTGCCAGCAGTCACGGGGTGAACACTGAAGCTTTCTTT.

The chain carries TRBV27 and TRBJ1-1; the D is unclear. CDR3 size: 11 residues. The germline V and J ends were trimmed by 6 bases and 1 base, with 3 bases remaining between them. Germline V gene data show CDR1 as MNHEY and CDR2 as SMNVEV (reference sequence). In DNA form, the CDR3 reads TGTGCCAGCAGCCAGAACACTGAAGCTTTCTTT. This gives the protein CASSQNTEAFF.

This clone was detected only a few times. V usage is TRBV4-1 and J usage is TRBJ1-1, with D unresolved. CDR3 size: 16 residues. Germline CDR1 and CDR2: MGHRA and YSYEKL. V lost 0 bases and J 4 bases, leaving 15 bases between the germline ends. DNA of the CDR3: TGCGCCAGCAGCCAAGATTCGGGGAGGGAAGGCACTGAAGCTTTCTTT. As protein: CASSQDSGREGTEAFF.

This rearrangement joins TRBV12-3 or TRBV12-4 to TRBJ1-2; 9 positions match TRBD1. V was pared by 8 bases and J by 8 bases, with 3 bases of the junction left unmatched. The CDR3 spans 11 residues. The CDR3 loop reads CASGDREGYTF. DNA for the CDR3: TGTGCCAGCGGGGACAGGGAGGGCTACACCTTC.

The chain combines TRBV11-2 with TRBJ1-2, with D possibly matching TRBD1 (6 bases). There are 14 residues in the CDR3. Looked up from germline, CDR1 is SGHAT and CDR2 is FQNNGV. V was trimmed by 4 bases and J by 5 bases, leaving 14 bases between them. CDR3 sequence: CASSSPQGSYGYTF. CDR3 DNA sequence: TGTGCCAGCAGCTCCCCCCAGGGGAGTTATGGCTACACCTTC.

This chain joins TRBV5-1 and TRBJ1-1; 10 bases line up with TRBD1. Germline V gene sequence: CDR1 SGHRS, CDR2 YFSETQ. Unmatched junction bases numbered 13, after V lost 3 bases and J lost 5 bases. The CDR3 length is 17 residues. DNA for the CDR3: TGCGCCAGCAGCTCGTCCGGGACAGGGGTAGGAGGGACTGAAGCTTTCTTT. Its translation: CASSSSGTGVGGTEAFF.

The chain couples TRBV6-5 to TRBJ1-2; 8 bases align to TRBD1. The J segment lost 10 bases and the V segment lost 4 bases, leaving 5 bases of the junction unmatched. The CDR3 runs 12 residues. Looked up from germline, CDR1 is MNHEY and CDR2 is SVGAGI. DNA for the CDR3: TGTGCCAGCAGTTCAGGACAGGGAACCTACACCTTC. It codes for CASSSGQGTYTF.

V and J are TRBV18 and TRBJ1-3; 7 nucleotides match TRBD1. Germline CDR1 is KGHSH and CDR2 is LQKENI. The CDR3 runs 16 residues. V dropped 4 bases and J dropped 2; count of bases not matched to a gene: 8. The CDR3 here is CASSQGGQKAGNTIYF. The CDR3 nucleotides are TGTGCCAGCTCACAAGGGGGACAGAAAGCTGGAAACACCATATATTTT.

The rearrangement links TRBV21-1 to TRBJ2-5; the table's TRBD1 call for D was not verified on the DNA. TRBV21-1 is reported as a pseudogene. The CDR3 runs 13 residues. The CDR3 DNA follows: TGTGCCAGCAGCAGGGCAGGGGGAGAGACCCAGTACTTC. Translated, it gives CASSRAGGETQYF.

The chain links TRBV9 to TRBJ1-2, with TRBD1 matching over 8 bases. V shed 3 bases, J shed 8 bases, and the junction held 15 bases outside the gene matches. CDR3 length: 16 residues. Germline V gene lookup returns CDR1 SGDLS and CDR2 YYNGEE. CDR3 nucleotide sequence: TGTGCCAGCAGCGCCTCCGGGACAGGCAGGCTCGGCGGCTACACCTTC. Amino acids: CASSASGTGRLGGYTF.